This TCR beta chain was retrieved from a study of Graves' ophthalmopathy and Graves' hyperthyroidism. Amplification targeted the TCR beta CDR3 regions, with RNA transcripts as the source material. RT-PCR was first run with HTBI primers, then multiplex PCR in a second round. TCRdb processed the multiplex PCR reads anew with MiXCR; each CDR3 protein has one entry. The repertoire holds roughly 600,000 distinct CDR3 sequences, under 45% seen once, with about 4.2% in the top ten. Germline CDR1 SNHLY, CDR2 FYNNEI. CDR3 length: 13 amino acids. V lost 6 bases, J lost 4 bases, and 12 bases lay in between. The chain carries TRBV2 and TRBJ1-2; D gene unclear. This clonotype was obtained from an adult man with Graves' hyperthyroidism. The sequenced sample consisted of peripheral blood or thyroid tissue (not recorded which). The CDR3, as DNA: TGTGCCAGCAGGGAGGCAATGATCTATGGCTACACCTTC. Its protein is CASREAMIYGYTF.